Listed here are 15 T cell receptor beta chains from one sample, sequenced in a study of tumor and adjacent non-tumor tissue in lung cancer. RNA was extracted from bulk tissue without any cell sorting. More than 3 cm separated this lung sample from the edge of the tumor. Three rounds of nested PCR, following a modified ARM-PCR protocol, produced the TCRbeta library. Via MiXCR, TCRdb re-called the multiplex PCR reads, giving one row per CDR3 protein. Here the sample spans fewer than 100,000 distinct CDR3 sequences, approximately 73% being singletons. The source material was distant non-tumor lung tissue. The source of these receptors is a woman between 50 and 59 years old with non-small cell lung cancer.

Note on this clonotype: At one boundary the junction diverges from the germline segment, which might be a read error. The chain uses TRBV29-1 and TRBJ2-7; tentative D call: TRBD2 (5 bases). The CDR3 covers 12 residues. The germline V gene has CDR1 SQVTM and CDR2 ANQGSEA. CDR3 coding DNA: TGCAGCGTTAGGACTGATGCCTACGTGCAGTACTTC. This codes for CSVRTDAYVQYF.

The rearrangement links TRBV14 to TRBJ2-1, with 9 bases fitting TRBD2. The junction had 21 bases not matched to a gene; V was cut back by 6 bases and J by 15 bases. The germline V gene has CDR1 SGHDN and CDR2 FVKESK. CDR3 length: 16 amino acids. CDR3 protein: CASSPTTTSAGGLLFF. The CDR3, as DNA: TGTGCCAGCAGTCCCACTACCACCTCTGCGGGAGGGTTGTTGTTCTTC.

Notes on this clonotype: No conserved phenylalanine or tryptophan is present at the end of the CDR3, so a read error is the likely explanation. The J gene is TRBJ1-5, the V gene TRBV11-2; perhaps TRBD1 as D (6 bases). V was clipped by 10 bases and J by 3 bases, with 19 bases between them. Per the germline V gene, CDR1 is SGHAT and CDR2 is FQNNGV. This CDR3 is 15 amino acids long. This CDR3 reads CANILSYRDNQPQHY. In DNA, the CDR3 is TGTGCCAACATCCTCTCCTACAGGGACAATCAGCCCCAGCATTAT.

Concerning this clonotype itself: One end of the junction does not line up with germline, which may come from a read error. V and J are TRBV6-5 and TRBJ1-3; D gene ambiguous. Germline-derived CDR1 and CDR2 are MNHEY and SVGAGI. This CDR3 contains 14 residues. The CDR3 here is CTSSLRIAGNTIYF. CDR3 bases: TGTACCAGCAGCCTCCGGATAGCTGGAAACACCATATATTTT.

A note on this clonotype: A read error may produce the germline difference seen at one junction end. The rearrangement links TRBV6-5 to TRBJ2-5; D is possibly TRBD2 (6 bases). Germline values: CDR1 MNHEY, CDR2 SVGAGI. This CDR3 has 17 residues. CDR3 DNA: TGTGCCAGCAGTTATGGGATTACCGGGAGAGATCAAGAGACCCAGTATTTC. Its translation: CASSYGITGRDQETQYF.

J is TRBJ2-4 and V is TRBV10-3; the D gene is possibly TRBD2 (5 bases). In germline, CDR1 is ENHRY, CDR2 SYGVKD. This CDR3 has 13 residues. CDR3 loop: CDISANRGDNQYF. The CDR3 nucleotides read TGTGATATCAGTGCAAACCGGGGAGACAATCAGTACTTC.

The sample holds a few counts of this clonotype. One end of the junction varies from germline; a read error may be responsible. The CDR3 is CASSSRTSENTGELFF. Here the CDR3 DNA reads TGTGCCAGCAGCTCAAGGACTAGCGAAAACACAGGGGAGCTGTTTTTT. The chain has TRBV11-3 and TRBJ2-2; 9 nucleotides agree with TRBD2. The CDR3 totals 16 residues. Germline lookup yields CDR1 SGHNT and CDR2 YENEEA.

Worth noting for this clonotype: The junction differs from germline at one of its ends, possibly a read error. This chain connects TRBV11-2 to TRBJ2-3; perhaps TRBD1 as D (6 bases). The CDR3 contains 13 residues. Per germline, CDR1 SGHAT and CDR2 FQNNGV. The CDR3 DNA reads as TGTGCCAGCAGCTTAGGGTCAGGGGATACGCAATATTTT. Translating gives CASSLGSGDTQYF.

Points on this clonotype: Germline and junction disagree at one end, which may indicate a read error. The CDR3 bases are TGCAATGCTCAACTAGGGTCTGGTGAGCAGTTCTTC. Its protein product is CNAQLGSGEQFF. V usage is TRBV20-1 and J usage is TRBJ2-1, with TRBD2 as a possible D gene (5 bases). Per germline, CDR1 DFQATT and CDR2 SNEGSKA (reference sequence). This CDR3 spans 12 amino acids.

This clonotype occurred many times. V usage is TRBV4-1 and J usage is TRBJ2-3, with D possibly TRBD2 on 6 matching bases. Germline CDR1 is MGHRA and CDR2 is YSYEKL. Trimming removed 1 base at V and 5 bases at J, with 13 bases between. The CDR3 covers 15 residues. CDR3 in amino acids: CASSQVGTEGDTQYF. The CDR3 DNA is TGCGCCAGCAGCCAAGTGGGAACGGAGGGAGATACGCAGTATTTT.

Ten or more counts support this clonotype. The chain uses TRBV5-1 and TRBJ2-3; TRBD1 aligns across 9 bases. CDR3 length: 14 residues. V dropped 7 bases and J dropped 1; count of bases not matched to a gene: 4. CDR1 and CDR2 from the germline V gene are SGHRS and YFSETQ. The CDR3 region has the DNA TGCGCCAGCGTCCGGGACAGGGGCACAGATACGCAGTATTTT. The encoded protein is CASVRDRGTDTQYF.

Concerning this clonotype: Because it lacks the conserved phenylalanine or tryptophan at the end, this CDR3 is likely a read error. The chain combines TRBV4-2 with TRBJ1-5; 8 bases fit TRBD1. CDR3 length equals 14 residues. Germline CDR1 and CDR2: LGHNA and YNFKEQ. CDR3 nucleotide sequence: TGTGCTAGCAGCCAATCGGACAGGGATCAGCCCCAGCATTTA. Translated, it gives CASSQSDRDQPQHL.

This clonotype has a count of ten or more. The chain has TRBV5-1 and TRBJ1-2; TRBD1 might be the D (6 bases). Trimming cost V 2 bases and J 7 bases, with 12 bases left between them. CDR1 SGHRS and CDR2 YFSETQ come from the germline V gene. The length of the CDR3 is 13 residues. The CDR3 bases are TGCGCCAGCAGCTTCACAGGGATGAGTGGCTACACCTTC. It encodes CASSFTGMSGYTF.

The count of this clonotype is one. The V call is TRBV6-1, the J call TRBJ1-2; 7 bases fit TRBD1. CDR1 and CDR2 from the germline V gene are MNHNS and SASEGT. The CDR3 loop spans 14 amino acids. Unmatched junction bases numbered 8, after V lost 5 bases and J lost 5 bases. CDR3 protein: CASSRPTGEYGYTF. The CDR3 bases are TGTGCCAGCAGTCGCCCAACAGGGGAGTATGGCTACACCTTC.

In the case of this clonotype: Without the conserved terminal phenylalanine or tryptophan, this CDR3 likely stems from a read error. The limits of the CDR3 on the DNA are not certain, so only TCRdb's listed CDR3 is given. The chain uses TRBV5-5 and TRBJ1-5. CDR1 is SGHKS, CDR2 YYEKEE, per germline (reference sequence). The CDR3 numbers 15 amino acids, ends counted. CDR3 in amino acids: CASSGGRYSNQPQDS.